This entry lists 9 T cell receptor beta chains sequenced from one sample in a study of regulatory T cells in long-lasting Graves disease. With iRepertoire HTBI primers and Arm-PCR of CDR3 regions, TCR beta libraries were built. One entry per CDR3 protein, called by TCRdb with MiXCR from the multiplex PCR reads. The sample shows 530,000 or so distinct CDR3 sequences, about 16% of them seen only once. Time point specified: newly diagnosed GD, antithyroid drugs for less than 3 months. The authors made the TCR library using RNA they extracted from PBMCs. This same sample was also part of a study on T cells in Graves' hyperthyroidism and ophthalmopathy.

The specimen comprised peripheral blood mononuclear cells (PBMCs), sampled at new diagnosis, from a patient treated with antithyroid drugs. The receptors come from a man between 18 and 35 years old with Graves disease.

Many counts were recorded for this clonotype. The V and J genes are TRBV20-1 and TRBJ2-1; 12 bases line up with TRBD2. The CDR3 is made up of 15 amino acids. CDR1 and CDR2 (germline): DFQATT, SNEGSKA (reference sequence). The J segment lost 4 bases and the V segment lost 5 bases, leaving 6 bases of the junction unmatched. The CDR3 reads CSASRTSGIYNEQFF. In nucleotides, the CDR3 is TGCAGTGCTTCCCGGACTAGCGGGATATACAATGAGCAGTTCTTC.

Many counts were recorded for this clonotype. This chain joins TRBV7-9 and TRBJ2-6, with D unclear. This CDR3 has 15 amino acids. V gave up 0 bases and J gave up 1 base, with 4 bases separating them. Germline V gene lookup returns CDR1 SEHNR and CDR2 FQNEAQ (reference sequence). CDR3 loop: CASSLAESGANVLTF. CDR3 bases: TGTGCCAGCAGCTTAGCGGAGTCTGGGGCCAACGTCCTGACTTTC. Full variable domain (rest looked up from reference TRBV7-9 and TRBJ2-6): DTGVSQNPRHKITKRGQNVTFRCDPISEHNRLYWYRQTLGQGPEFLTYFQNEAQLEKSRLLSDRFSAERPKGSFSTLEIQRTEQGDSAMYLCASSLAESGANVLTFGAGSRLTVL.

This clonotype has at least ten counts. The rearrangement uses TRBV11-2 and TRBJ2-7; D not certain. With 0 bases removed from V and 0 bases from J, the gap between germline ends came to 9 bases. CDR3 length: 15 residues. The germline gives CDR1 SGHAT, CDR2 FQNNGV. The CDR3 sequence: CASSLDTSDSYEQYF. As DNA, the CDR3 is TGTGCCAGCAGCTTAGATACCAGCGACTCCTACGAGCAGTACTTC.

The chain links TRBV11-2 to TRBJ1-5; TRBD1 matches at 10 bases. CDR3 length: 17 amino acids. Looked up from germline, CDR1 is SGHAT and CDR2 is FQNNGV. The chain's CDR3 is CASDRDRGLFRNQPQHF. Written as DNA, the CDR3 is TGTGCTTCCGACCGGGACAGGGGCCTTTTCCGCAATCAGCCCCAGCATTTT.

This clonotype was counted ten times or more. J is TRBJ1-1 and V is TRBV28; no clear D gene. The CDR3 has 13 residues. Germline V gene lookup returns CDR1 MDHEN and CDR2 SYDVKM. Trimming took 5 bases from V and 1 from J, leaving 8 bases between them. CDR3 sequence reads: CASSTHQNTEAFF. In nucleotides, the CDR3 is TGTGCCAGCAGTACACACCAGAACACTGAAGCTTTCTTT.

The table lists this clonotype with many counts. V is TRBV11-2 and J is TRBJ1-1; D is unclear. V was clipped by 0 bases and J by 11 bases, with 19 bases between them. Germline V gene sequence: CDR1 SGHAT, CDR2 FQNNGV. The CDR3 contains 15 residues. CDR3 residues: CASSLDHQKPMGAFF. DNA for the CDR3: TGTGCCAGCAGCTTAGATCATCAGAAGCCCATGGGGGCTTTCTTT.

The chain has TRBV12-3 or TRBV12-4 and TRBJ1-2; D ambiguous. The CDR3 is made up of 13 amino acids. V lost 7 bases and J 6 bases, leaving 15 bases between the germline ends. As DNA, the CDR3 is TGTGCCAGCACTCCCCGTCGCGTTGATGGCTACACCTTC. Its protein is CASTPRRVDGYTF.

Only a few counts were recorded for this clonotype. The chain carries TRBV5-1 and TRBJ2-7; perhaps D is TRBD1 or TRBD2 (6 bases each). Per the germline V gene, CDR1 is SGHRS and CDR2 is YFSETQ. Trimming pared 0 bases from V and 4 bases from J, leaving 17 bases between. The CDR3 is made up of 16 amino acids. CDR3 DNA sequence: TGCGCCAGCAGCTTGGCCCTGGGGGGTAGGGGGTACGAGCAGTACTTC. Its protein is CASSLALGGRGYEQYF.

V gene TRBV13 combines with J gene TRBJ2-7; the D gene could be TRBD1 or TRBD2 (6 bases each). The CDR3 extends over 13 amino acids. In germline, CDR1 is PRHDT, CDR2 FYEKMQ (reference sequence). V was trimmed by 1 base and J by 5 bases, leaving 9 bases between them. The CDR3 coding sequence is TGTGCCAGCAGCTTAGAGGGGGGCAACGAGCAGTACTTC. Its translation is CASSLEGGNEQYF.